The 9 T cell receptor beta chains below all came from one sample that was sequenced in a study of blood T cell repertoires in COVID-19. Data came from immunoSEQ multiplex PCR; TCRdb stores just in-frame clones and leaves some out. Of more than 95,000 clones listed, roughly nine tenths were seen once; the top ten hold roughly 5%. Sequenced sample: peripheral blood. These receptors all come from a human donor in a cohort sampled during active COVID-19.

The V and J genes are TRBV12-3 or TRBV12-4 and TRBJ2-2; TRBD1 is a possible D gene (5 bases). This CDR3 has 13 amino acids. Trimming took off 3 bases at V and 6 bases at J, with 8 bases between the two ends. CDR3 in DNA: TGTGCCAGCAGTTTGGGGCTCGCCGGGGAGCTGTTTTTT. This translates into CASSLGLAGELFF.

This clone has a single count. The chain is built from TRBV11-3 and TRBJ2-2, with D perhaps TRBD2 (5 bases). The germline CDR1 and CDR2 sequences are SGHNT and YENEEA. V dropped 8 bases and J dropped 1 base, with 20 bases sitting between them. This CDR3 comprises 17 residues. The CDR3: CASAPGFGNMNTGELFF. CDR3 nucleotide sequence: TGTGCCAGCGCCCCGGGATTCGGGAACATGAACACCGGGGAGCTGTTTTTT.

This clone was picked up one time. The genes are TRBV12-3 or TRBV12-4 and TRBJ2-7; a possible D gene is TRBD1 (5 bases). V was cut by 5 bases and J by 2 bases, with 7 bases left in between. There are 12 residues in the CDR3. CDR3 sequence (DNA): TGTGCCAGCAGTAGGGGCGCCTACGAGCAGTACTTC. Residues: CASSRGAYEQYF.

The V and J genes are TRBV2 and TRBJ1-5, with a weak D call TRBD1 (5 bases). The CDR3 contains 16 residues. Germline CDR1 reads SNHLY; CDR2 reads FYNNEI. The V end was cut by 7 bases, the J end by 3 bases, with 19 bases between. CDR3 protein: CASTPRVALFNQPQHF. The CDR3 nucleotides read TGTGCCAGCACCCCCAGGGTTGCCTTATTCAATCAGCCCCAGCATTTT.

The rearrangement links TRBV18 to TRBJ2-1, with D perhaps TRBD1 (6 bases). V was cut by 3 bases and J by 6 bases, with 18 bases left in between. This CDR3 spans 16 amino acids. Germline V gene sequence: CDR1 KGHSH, CDR2 LQKENI. As DNA, the CDR3 is TGTGCCAGCTCACCCCGGACAGCCCTTTGGGCCAATGAGCAGTTCTTC. Translation gives CASSPRTALWANEQFF.

J is TRBJ2-7 and V is TRBV5-1; D unclear. CDR3 length equals 11 residues. The germline V gene has CDR1 SGHRS and CDR2 YFSETQ. Deletions cut 8 bases from V and 4 bases from J, with 10 bases between. The CDR3 DNA is TGCGCCAGTATGGGCGAGTACGAGCAGTACTTC. Residues: CASMGEYEQYF.

This clone was counted once. This chain's CDR3 is CATSGQGLESLNTEAFF. CDR3 nucleotide sequence: TGTGCCACCAGCGGACAGGGGCTGGAGTCGCTGAACACTGAAGCTTTCTTT. V usage is TRBV24-1 and J usage is TRBJ1-1; 9 positions match TRBD1. This CDR3 has 17 residues. Germline V gives CDR1 KGHDR, CDR2 SFDVKD. The junction had 11 bases not matched to a gene; V was cut back by 7 bases and J by 0 bases.

The CDR3 DNA reads TGTGCCAGCAGCTTGGTCGGACGGACTATTGACTATGGCTACACCTTC. It translates to CASSLVGRTIDYGYTF. The V gene is TRBV5-6, the J gene TRBJ1-2, with D uncertain. The CDR3 is made up of 16 amino acids. V gave up 0 bases and J gave up 3 bases, with 15 bases separating them. Per the germline V gene, CDR1 is SGHDT and CDR2 is YYEEEE.

The V gene is TRBV7-2, the J gene TRBJ1-5; TRBD1 is a possible D gene (6 bases). The germline V gene encodes CDR1 SGHTA and CDR2 FQGNSA. Trimming stripped 1 base from V and 4 bases from J, with 11 bases between. This CDR3 comprises 15 residues. The CDR3 sequence: CASSLVGGQNQPQHF. Here the CDR3 DNA reads TGTGCCAGCAGCTTAGTCGGAGGACAGAATCAGCCCCAGCATTTT.